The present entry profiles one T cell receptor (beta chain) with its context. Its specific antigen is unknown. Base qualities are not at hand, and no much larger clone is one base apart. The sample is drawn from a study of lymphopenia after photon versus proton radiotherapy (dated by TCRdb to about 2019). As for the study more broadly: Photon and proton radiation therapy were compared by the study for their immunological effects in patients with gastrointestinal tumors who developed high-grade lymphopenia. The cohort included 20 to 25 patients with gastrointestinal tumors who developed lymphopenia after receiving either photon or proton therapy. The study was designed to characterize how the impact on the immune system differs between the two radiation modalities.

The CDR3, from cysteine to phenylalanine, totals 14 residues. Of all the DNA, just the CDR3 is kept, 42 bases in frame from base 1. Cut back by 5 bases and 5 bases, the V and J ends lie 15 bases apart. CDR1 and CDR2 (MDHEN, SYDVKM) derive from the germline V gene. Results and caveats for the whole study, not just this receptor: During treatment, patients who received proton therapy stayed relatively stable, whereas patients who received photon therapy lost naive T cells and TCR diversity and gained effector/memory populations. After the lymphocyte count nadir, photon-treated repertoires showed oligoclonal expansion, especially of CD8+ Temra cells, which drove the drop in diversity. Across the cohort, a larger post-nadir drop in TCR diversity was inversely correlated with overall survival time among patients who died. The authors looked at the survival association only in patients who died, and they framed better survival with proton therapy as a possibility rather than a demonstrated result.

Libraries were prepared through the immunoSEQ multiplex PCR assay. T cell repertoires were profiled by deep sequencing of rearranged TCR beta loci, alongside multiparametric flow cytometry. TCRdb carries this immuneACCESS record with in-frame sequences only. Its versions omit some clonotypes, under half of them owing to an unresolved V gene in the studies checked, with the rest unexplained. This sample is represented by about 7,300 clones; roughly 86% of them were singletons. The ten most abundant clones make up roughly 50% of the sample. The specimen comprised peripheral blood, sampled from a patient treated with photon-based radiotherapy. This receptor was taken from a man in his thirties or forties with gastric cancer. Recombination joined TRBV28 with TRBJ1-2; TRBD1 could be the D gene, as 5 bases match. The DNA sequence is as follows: TGTGCCAGCAGTCCAGCTCAGGGTGGGTATGGCTACACCTTC. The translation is CASSPAQGGYGYTF.